This TCR beta chain stems from a study of blood T cells in healthy people across ages. Peripheral blood samples of roughly 9.8 milliliters were drawn from each donor. Next came a second PCR, run for 7 to 11 cycles, which used a sample-barcoded 5' primer along with a J-beta primer mix. A tag from a template-switch adaptor with 12 random nucleotides marked each cDNA molecule. Using its own MiXCR run on the 5' RACE reads, TCRdb lists one record per CDR3 protein. Found here are over a million distinct CDR3 sequences, roughly 43% of them singletons; the top ten hold more than 4%. This CDR3 spans 15 amino acids. V gave up 7 bases and J gave up 11 bases; unmatched junction bases: 19. Germline V gene data show CDR1 as DFQATT and CDR2 as SNEGSKA (reference sequence).

This sequence was found in a woman younger than 35 in good health. The J gene is TRBJ2-5, the V gene TRBV20-1, with TRBD1 matching over 10 bases. The source material was blood. Here the CDR3 reads CSVGIGDRGYNEQYF. The CDR3 region has the DNA TGCAGTGTAGGAATAGGGGACAGGGGATACAATGAGCAGTACTTC.